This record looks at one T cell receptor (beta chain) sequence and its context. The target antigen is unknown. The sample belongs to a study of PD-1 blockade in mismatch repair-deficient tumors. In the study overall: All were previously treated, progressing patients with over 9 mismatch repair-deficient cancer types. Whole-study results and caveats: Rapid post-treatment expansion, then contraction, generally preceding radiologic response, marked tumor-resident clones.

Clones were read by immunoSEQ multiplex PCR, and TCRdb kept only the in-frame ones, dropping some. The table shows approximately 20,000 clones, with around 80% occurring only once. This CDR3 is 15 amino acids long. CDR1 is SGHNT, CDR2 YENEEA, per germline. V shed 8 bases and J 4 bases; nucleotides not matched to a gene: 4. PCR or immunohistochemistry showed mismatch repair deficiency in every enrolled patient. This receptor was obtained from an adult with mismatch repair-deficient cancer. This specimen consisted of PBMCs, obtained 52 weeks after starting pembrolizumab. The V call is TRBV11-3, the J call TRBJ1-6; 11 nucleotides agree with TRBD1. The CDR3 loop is CASGQGAGYNSPLHF. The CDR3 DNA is TGTGCCAGCGGACAGGGGGCCGGTTATAATTCACCCCTCCACTTT.